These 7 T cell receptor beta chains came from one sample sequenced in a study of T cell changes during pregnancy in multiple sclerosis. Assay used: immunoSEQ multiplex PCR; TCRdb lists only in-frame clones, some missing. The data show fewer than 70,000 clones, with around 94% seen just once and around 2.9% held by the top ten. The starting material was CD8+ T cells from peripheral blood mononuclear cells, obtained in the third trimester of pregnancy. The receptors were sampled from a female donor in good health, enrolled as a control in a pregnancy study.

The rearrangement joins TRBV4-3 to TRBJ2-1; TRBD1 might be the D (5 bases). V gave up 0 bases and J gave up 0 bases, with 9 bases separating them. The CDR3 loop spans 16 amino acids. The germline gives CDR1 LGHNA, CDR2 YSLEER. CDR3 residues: CASSQDGAASYNEQFF. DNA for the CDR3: TGCGCCAGCAGCCAAGATGGGGCGGCCTCCTACAATGAGCAGTTCTTC.

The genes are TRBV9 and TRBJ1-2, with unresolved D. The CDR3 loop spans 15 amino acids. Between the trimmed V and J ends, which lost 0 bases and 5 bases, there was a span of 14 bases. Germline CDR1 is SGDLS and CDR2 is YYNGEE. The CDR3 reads CASSVGQLEDYGYTF. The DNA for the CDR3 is TGTGCCAGCAGCGTAGGACAACTAGAGGATTATGGCTACACCTTC. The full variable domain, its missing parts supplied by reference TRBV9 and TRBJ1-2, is DSGVTQTPKHLITATGQRVTLRCSPRSGDLSVYWYQQSLDQGLQFLIQYYNGEERAKGNILERFSAQQFPDLHSELNLSSLELGDSALYFCASSVGQLEDYGYTFGSGTRLTVV.

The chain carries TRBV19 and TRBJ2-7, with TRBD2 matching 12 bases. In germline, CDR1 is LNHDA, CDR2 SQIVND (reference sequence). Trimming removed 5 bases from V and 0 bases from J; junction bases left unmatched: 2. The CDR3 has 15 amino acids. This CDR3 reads CASSELAGGSYEQYF. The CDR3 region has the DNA TGTGCCAGTAGTGAACTAGCGGGGGGCTCCTACGAGCAGTACTTC.

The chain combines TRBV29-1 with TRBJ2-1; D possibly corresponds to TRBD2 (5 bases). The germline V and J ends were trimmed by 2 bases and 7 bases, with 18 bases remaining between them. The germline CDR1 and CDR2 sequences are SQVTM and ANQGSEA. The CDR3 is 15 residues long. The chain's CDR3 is CSVEQRTVPANEQFF. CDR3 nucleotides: TGCAGCGTTGAACAACGGACTGTCCCGGCAAATGAGCAGTTCTTC.

The CDR3 nucleotides read TGTGCCAGCAGCTACGACGGGGGGTCCGGGGAGCTGTTTTTT. Translation gives CASSYDGGSGELFF. V usage is TRBV7-2 and J usage is TRBJ2-2, with TRBD2 identical over 7 bases. Germline V gene lookup returns CDR1 SGHTA and CDR2 FQGNSA. Trimming at V came to 4 bases and at J to 6 bases, leaving 5 bases not matched to a gene. The CDR3 is 14 amino acids. Looking up the rest from reference TRBV7-2 and TRBJ2-2 gives the full variable domain: GAGVSQSPSNKVTEKGKDVELRCDPISGHTALYWYRQSLGQGLEFLIYFQGNSAPDKSGLPSDRFSAERTGGSVSTLTIQRTQQEDSAVYLCASSYDGGSGELFFGEGSRLTVL.

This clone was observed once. The CDR3 region is CASTQTGGTYNEQFF. The CDR3 DNA is TGTGCCAGCACCCAGACAGGGGGAACCTACAATGAGCAGTTCTTC. The chain employs TRBV27 and TRBJ2-1, with 9 bases matching TRBD1. The CDR3 consists of 15 residues. CDR1 and CDR2 from the germline V gene are MNHEY and SMNVEV (reference sequence). The V and J ends lost 7 bases and 2 bases, in that order; junction bases with no gene match: 6.

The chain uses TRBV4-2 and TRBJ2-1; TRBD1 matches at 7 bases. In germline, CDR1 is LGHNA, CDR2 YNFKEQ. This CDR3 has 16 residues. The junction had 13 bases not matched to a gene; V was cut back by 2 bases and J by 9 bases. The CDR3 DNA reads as TGTGCCAGCAGCCAACAACAGGGGCCCGACGGGTTTGAGCAGTTCTTC. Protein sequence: CASSQQQGPDGFEQFF.